The following is a TCR beta chain sequence with its context. Germline assignment: CDR1 SGHDN and CDR2 FVKESK. The CDR3 totals 13 residues. V lost 2 bases to trimming and J lost 11 bases, with 16 bases between them. Some clones are missing from TCRdb's copy, which holds only in-frame ones; the method was immunoSEQ multiplex PCR. The profile shows more than 40,000 clones, about four fifths of them singletons. The data were obtained in a study of blood T cell repertoires in COVID-19. The clonotype originates from a man in his fifties with acute or convalescent COVID-19. V gene TRBV14 combines with J gene TRBJ2-7, with D possibly TRBD1 on 6 matching bases. The sequenced sample consisted of peripheral blood. The CDR3 DNA reads TGTGCCAGCAGCCAAAGGACAGCGATTATCGAGTACTTC. Amino acids: CASSQRTAIIEYF.